The 32 T cell receptor beta chains below all came from one sample that was sequenced in a study of Ad26.COV2.S vaccination and SARS-CoV-2 variants. The treatment here: over 15 received Ad26.COV2.S at low or high dose, single or two shots; about 5 received placebo; per-sample allocation not given. Each sample was drawn 63 days after the first injection (of vaccine or placebo). TCRdb's table, derived via immunoSEQ multiplex PCR, lists solely in-frame clones and lacks some. This table holds around 300,000 clones, roughly 88% found once. This specimen was peripheral blood, taken in a trial of Ad26.COV2.S vaccine versus placebo. Every receptor here comes from a person between 18 and 59 years old who received the Ad26.COV2.S COVID-19 vaccine or a placebo.

This chain uses TRBV30 with TRBJ1-1, with 7 bases lining up with TRBD1. CDR1 is GTSNPN, CDR2 SVGIG, per germline (reference sequence). Trimming took 3 bases from V and 8 from J; bases not matched to a gene: 12. This CDR3 spans 14 amino acids. DNA for the CDR3: TGTGCCTGGAGGTCTGAATCAGACAGGGCCGAAGCTTTCTTT. The encoded protein is CAWRSESDRAEAFF.

The CDR3 here is CASSQDRYTGELFF. Here the CDR3 DNA reads TGCGCCAGCAGCCAAGATCGATACACCGGGGAGCTGTTTTTT. The chain has TRBV4-3 and TRBJ2-2; D is unclear. The CDR3 has 14 residues. V was clipped by 0 bases and J by 3 bases, with 5 bases between them. Germline V gene data show CDR1 as LGHNA and CDR2 as YSLEER.

The V gene is TRBV6-5, the J gene TRBJ1-2; 10 positions agree with TRBD1. Germline trimming cut 9 bases from V and 8 bases from J; bases unmatched to any gene: 6. Germline lookup yields CDR1 MNHEY and CDR2 SVGAGI. CDR3 length equals 12 residues. The CDR3 spells CARGTGEGGYTF. The CDR3 coding sequence is TGTGCCAGGGGGACAGGGGAGGGCGGCTACACCTTC.

The chain recombines TRBV2 with TRBJ1-2; TRBD1 aligns across 9 bases. The CDR3 runs to 15 residues. The trim removed 7 bases at V and 0 bases at J, leaving 6 bases unmatched. Germline CDR1 reads SNHLY; CDR2 reads FYNNEI. CDR3 protein: CASISGQGANYGYTF. The CDR3 DNA sequence: TGTGCCAGCATATCGGGACAGGGCGCTAACTATGGCTACACCTTC.

V gene TRBV24-1 combines with J gene TRBJ1-2; the D is unclear. Looked up from germline, CDR1 is KGHDR and CDR2 is SFDVKD. The CDR3 runs 15 residues. V lost 2 bases and J lost 0, with 9 bases in between. Here the CDR3 reads CATSDWADTNYGYTF. The CDR3 bases are TGTGCCACCAGTGATTGGGCAGATACTAACTATGGCTACACCTTC.

The rearrangement joins TRBV9 to TRBJ1-6, with D possibly being TRBD1 (5 bases). The germline V gene encodes CDR1 SGDLS and CDR2 YYNGEE. CDR3 length: 15 residues. V lost 1 base to trimming and J lost 6 bases, with 11 bases between them. The DNA for the CDR3 is TGTGCCAGCAGCGTACAGGGCTCAAGTAATTCACCCCTCCACTTT. It translates to CASSVQGSSNSPLHF.

The gene calls are TRBV19 and TRBJ2-6, with D unclear. The CDR3 loop spans 15 amino acids. Looked up from germline, CDR1 is LNHDA and CDR2 is SQIVND (reference sequence). The germline V and J ends were trimmed by 5 bases and 0 bases, with 8 bases remaining between them. The CDR3 DNA follows: TGTGCCAGTAGTGTATCAGGCTCTGGGGCCAACGTCCTGACTTTC. Protein sequence: CASSVSGSGANVLTF. The entire variable domain, with the rest obtained from reference TRBV19 and TRBJ2-6, is as follows: DGGITQSPKYLFRKEGQNVTLSCEQNLNHDAMYWYRQDPGQGLRLIYYSQIVNDFQKGDIAEGYSVSREKKESFPLTVTSAQKNPTAFYLCASSVSGSGANVLTFGAGSRLTVL.

The rearrangement joins TRBV5-5 to TRBJ1-4, with a tentative D call TRBD1 (5 bases). V was shortened by 0 bases and J by 0 bases, with 15 bases between the two germline ends. Germline CDR1 and CDR2: SGHKS and YYEKEE (reference sequence). The CDR3 is 18 amino acids. The CDR3 DNA is TGTGCCAGCAGCTTGGCCTCAGTTCTGGGACCAACTAATGAAAAACTGTTTTTT. Translation: CASSLASVLGPTNEKLFF.

This sequence joins TRBV28 and TRBJ1-1, with a tentative D call TRBD1 (6 bases). CDR1 and CDR2 (germline): MDHEN, SYDVKM. The CDR3 is made up of 14 amino acids. V shed 3 bases and J shed 10 bases, with 18 bases lying between them. In DNA form, the CDR3 reads TGTGCCAGCAGTTTCGGACAGCTTAAGGGGAGAGCTTTCTTT. Translating gives CASSFGQLKGRAFF.

The chain is built from TRBV2 and TRBJ2-1; 7 bases are shared with TRBD1. V was pared by 1 base and J by 3 bases, with 3 bases of the junction left unmatched. CDR3 length: 15 amino acids. Looked up from germline, CDR1 is SNHLY and CDR2 is FYNNEI. CDR3 loop: CASSEEQGVYNEQFF. CDR3 nucleotides: TGTGCCAGCAGTGAAGAGCAGGGGGTCTACAATGAGCAGTTCTTC. The whole variable domain, filled in from reference TRBV2 and TRBJ2-1, reads EPEVTQTPSHQVTQMGQEVILRCVPISNHLYFYWYRQILGQKVEFLVSFYNNEISEKSEIFDDQFSVERPDGSNFTLKIRSTKLEDSAMYFCASSEEQGVYNEQFFGPGTRLTVL.

V gene TRBV19 combines with J gene TRBJ2-7, with TRBD1 matching over 9 bases. V shed 4 bases and J 3 bases; nucleotides not matched to a gene: 7. Per the germline V gene, CDR1 is LNHDA and CDR2 is SQIVND (reference sequence). This CDR3 comprises 15 residues. Here the CDR3 reads CASSSGTGSFYEQYF. The DNA for the CDR3 is TGTGCCAGTAGTAGCGGGACAGGGTCCTTCTACGAGCAGTACTTC.

The chain joins TRBV9 to TRBJ2-1; 9 bases fit TRBD2. J lost 8 bases, V lost 0 bases, and 9 bases had no gene match. Per germline, CDR1 SGDLS and CDR2 YYNGEE. The CDR3 has 16 residues. CDR3 residues: CASSVVGAGGGDEQFF. The CDR3 nucleotides are TGTGCCAGCAGCGTAGTGGGAGCGGGGGGCGGGGATGAGCAGTTCTTC.

This chain joins TRBV25-1 and TRBJ2-5; D remains ambiguous. Germline V gene sequence: CDR1 MGHDK, CDR2 SYGVNS. V lost 6 bases and J lost 4, with 9 bases in between. The length of the CDR3 is 12 residues. CDR3 nucleotide sequence: TGTGCCAGCAGAGACCCGGGAGAGACCCAGTACTTC. Translated: CASRDPGETQYF.

This chain joins TRBV6-6 and TRBJ1-1, with D perhaps TRBD1 (5 bases). The CDR3 covers 15 residues. V lost 2 bases and J lost 2, with 12 bases in between. Looked up from germline, CDR1 is MNHNY and CDR2 is SVGAGI (reference sequence). The CDR3 DNA reads as TGTGCCAGCAGTTACCGAGGGGCCTCAAACACTGAAGCTTTCTTT. This codes for CASSYRGASNTEAFF.

This clone was recorded a few times. V and J are TRBV27 and TRBJ1-2; possible D gene TRBD1, 6 bases. CDR3 size: 15 residues. V was shortened by 2 bases and J by 8 bases, with 18 bases between the two germline ends. Germline CDR1 reads MNHEY; CDR2 reads SMNVEV (reference sequence). CDR3: CASSLNSGVLGGYTF. CDR3 sequence (DNA): TGTGCCAGCAGTTTAAATTCAGGGGTACTTGGCGGCTACACCTTC.

The rearrangement links TRBV27 to TRBJ1-1; weak D call: TRBD1 (5 bases). Germline V gene data show CDR1 as MNHEY and CDR2 as SMNVEV (reference sequence). This CDR3 is 12 amino acids long. V was shortened by 5 bases and J by 3 bases, with 7 bases between the two germline ends. The chain's CDR3 is CASSTRDTEAFF. The CDR3 nucleotides are TGTGCCAGCAGTACCAGGGACACTGAAGCTTTCTTT.

This clone was seen just once. The chain joins TRBV6-5 to TRBJ1-5; perhaps TRBD1 as D (6 bases). The germline V gene has CDR1 MNHEY and CDR2 SVGAGI. The CDR3 is made up of 14 amino acids. The V end was cut by 5 bases, the J end by 4 bases, with 12 bases between. The CDR3 DNA follows: TGTGCCAGCAGTCCCTACAGGGATAATCAGCCCCAGCATTTT. Translated, it gives CASSPYRDNQPQHF.

The chain is built from TRBV4-3 and TRBJ2-2, with unresolved D. The CDR3 contains 14 residues. V gave up 4 bases and J gave up 4 bases, with 10 bases separating them. Germline assignment: CDR1 LGHNA and CDR2 YSLEER. CDR3 sequence: CASSRALLTGELFF. The CDR3 bases are TGCGCCAGCAGCCGAGCCCTCCTCACCGGGGAGCTGTTTTTT.

This chain joins TRBV9 and TRBJ1-1; D gene uncertain. Per the germline V gene, CDR1 is SGDLS and CDR2 is YYNGEE. There are 17 residues in the CDR3. The germline V and J ends were trimmed by 0 bases and 0 bases, with 15 bases remaining between them. The CDR3 sequence is CASSVDPVEPMNTEAFF. In DNA form, the CDR3 reads TGTGCCAGCAGCGTAGACCCGGTCGAGCCCATGAACACTGAAGCTTTCTTT.

The gene calls are TRBV27 and TRBJ1-1; possible D gene TRBD1, 6 bases. The V gene's germline CDR1 is MNHEY and CDR2 SMNVEV (reference sequence). V was clipped by 5 bases and J by 5 bases, with 9 bases between them. The CDR3 is 12 residues long. The CDR3 is CASSPQGTEAFF. The DNA for the CDR3 is TGTGCCAGCAGTCCGCAGGGGACTGAAGCTTTCTTT.

The J gene is TRBJ1-1, the V gene TRBV9; D is perhaps TRBD1 (6 bases). CDR1 and CDR2 (germline): SGDLS, YYNGEE. CDR3 length equals 13 residues. V lost 4 bases and J 1 base, leaving 8 bases between the germline ends. The CDR3 DNA is TGTGCCAGCAGCCAGACAGGGAACACTGAAGCTTTCTTT. Amino acid sequence: CASSQTGNTEAFF. The variable domain in full, completed from reference TRBV9 and TRBJ1-1, reads DSGVTQTPKHLITATGQRVTLRCSPRSGDLSVYWYQQSLDQGLQFLIQYYNGEERAKGNILERFSAQQFPDLHSELNLSSLELGDSALYFCASSQTGNTEAFFGQGTRLTVV.

The chain links TRBV27 to TRBJ1-2, with D hard to call. This CDR3 has 15 amino acids. The V end lost 5 bases, the J end lost 4 bases, and 17 bases lay between the germline ends. Germline CDR1 and CDR2: MNHEY and SMNVEV (reference sequence). CDR3 coding DNA: TGTGCCAGCAGTACCCACGGATTGGGCGCCTATGGCTACACCTTC. Amino acid sequence: CASSTHGLGAYGYTF.

This clone came up once. The chain recombines TRBV5-5 with TRBJ2-3; 10 nucleotides line up with TRBD2. The V segment lost 4 bases and the J segment 1 base; nucleotides outside the gene matches: 3. The length of the CDR3 is 15 residues. Germline V CDR1 and CDR2: SGHKS, YYEKEE (reference sequence). The CDR3 spells CASSLAGEGTDTQYF. CDR3 in DNA: TGTGCCAGCAGCCTAGCGGGAGAGGGCACAGATACGCAGTATTTT.

The chain carries TRBV30 and TRBJ2-1; D may be TRBD2 (6 bases). Germline loops: CDR1 GTSNPN, CDR2 SVGIG (reference sequence). This CDR3 is 13 amino acids long. Trimming took 2 bases from V and 6 from J, leaving 11 bases between them. The CDR3 nucleotides read TGTGCCTGGAGTCCGACTAGTTTCAATGAGCAGTTCTTC. Translating gives CAWSPTSFNEQFF.

The chain couples TRBV10-3 to TRBJ2-7; D tentatively reads TRBD1 or TRBD2 (5 bases each). The CDR3 spans 13 residues. Between the trimmed V and J ends, which lost 4 bases and 0 bases, there was a span of 7 bases. Per the germline V gene, CDR1 is ENHRY and CDR2 is SYGVKD. CDR3 protein: CAISGDVSYEQYF. The CDR3 nucleotides read TGTGCCATCAGTGGGGACGTCTCCTACGAGCAGTACTTC.

This chain links TRBV19 with TRBJ2-3; TRBD1 aligns across 7 bases. The CDR3 has 15 residues. The germline V gene has CDR1 LNHDA and CDR2 SQIVND (reference sequence). Losses at the gene ends were 5 bases for V and 1 base for J; bases not matched to a gene: 6. CDR3 DNA sequence: TGTGCCAGTAGTCTGGACAGGCAGGGCACAGATACGCAGTATTTT. This encodes CASSLDRQGTDTQYF. Full variable domain (missing parts from reference TRBV19 and TRBJ2-3): DGGITQSPKYLFRKEGQNVTLSCEQNLNHDAMYWYRQDPGQGLRLIYYSQIVNDFQKGDIAEGYSVSREKKESFPLTVTSAQKNPTAFYLCASSLDRQGTDTQYFGPGTRLTVL.

The V and J genes are TRBV5-6 and TRBJ1-1; no firm D call. V gave up 3 bases and J gave up 5 bases, with 8 bases separating them. The CDR3 covers 12 residues. Germline lookup yields CDR1 SGHDT and CDR2 YYEEEE. CDR3 nucleotide sequence: TGTGCCAGCAGCTCTGGAACGACTGAAGCTTTCTTT. Translated: CASSSGTTEAFF.

This chain uses TRBV28 with TRBJ1-1, with D maybe TRBD1 (6 bases). CDR1 and CDR2 (germline): MDHEN, SYDVKM. The CDR3 totals 14 residues. Between the trimmed V and J ends, which lost 4 bases and 5 bases, there was a span of 14 bases. The DNA of the CDR3 is TGTGCCAGCAGTTCGGGGGGCGCAGGGACTGAAGCTTTCTTT. This gives the protein CASSSGGAGTEAFF. Full variable domain (rest looked up from reference TRBV28 and TRBJ1-1): DVKVTQSSRYLVKRTGEKVFLECVQDMDHENMFWYRQDPGLGLRLIYFSYDVKMKEKGDIPEGYSVSREKKERFSLILESASTNQTSMYLCASSSGGAGTEAFFGQGTRLTVV.

V and J are TRBV19 and TRBJ1-1, with TRBD1 matching 8 bases. In germline, CDR1 is LNHDA, CDR2 SQIVND (reference sequence). CDR3 length: 16 amino acids. With 3 bases clipped from V and 0 bases from J, the junction kept 6 bases outside the gene matches. The chain's CDR3 is CASSMGGTGMNTEAFF. The DNA of the CDR3 is TGTGCCAGTAGTATGGGCGGGACAGGCATGAACACTGAAGCTTTCTTT.

This clone appeared once. The gene calls are TRBV18 and TRBJ1-1; 7 nucleotides agree with TRBD1. The CDR3 length is 14 residues. Trimming removed 2 bases from V and 3 bases from J; junction bases left unmatched: 3. CDR1 is KGHSH and CDR2 is LQKENI in the germline V gene. DNA of the CDR3: TGTGCCAGCTCACCAACCGGGACAGACACTGAAGCTTTCTTT. Translation gives CASSPTGTDTEAFF. The full variable domain, in which reference TRBV18 and TRBJ1-1 provide the parts outside the CDR3, is NAGVMQNPRHLVRRRGQEARLRCSPMKGHSHVYWYRQLPEEGLKFMVYLQKENIIDESGMPKERFSAEFPKEGPSILRIQQVVRGDSAAYFCASSPTGTDTEAFFGQGTRLTVV.

The chain has TRBV15 and TRBJ1-5; no reliable D call. The CDR3 is 13 amino acids. Trimming took off 5 bases at V and 3 bases at J, with 8 bases between the two ends. CDR1 LNHNV and CDR2 YYDKDF come from the germline V gene (reference sequence). Written as DNA, the CDR3 is TGTGCCACCAGCGGACCCACCAATCAGCCCCAGCATTTT. This translates into CATSGPTNQPQHF.

The chain is built from TRBV18 and TRBJ1-1; D unresolved. The CDR3 consists of 14 residues. Germline V gene sequence: CDR1 KGHSH, CDR2 LQKENI. V lost 3 bases and J 0 bases, leaving 8 bases between the germline ends. The CDR3 protein is CASSPRNMNTEAFF. CDR3 nucleotide sequence: TGTGCCAGCTCACCGAGAAACATGAACACTGAAGCTTTCTTT.